This T cell receptor (beta chain) was documented in a study of shared T cell receptors in the human thymus. The CDR3 loop spans 15 amino acids. CDR1 is MNHEY and CDR2 is SVGAGI in the germline V gene. The V gene lost 6 bases and the J gene lost 2 bases, with 17 bases spanning the gap. Profiled with immunoSEQ multiplex PCR; TCRdb holds only in-frame clones, not every one. The table shows hundreds of thousands of clones, with over 75% occurring only once. A further study also used this sample, focusing on human thymus T cells.

This chain connects TRBV6-5 to TRBJ2-7, with a tentative D call TRBD1 (5 bases). This clonotype was sampled from a boy under two years old with a congenital heart defect. The source material was thymocytes. The CDR3 DNA follows: TGTGCCAGCAGCGCCCAGCAGGGTCCTCCCTACGAGCAGTACTTC. Protein sequence: CASSAQQGPPYEQYF.